This is a list of T cell receptor beta chains from one sample in a study of blood T cell repertoires in COVID-19. Here immunoSEQ multiplex PCR was the method, and the copy in TCRdb shows in-frame clones only, minus some. Here the sample spans about 270,000 clones, 88% being singletons. The sequenced sample was PBMCs or T cells enriched from blood (not recorded which). Receptors were obtained from a woman in her thirties who had recovered from COVID-19. The CDR3 runs from the conserved cysteine through the conserved F or W. D genes are given only for firm matches. Size values are once, few and many counts, or a class for expanded clones, and some rows have none.

TRBV18	TRBJ1-2	TRBD1	NA	CASSSGTGVAYYGYTF	TGTGCCAGCTCATCCGGGACAGGGGTAGCATACTATGGCTACACCTTC
TRBV27	TRBJ1-5	NA	NA	CASSLKALGGQPQHF	TGTGCCAGCAGTTTAAAAGCGTTGGGTGGTCAGCCCCAGCATTTT
TRBV27	TRBJ1-5	TRBD1	NA	CASSRHLGQDSNQPQHF	TGTGCCAGCAGTCGACACCTGGGACAGGATAGCAATCAGCCCCAGCATTTT
TRBV9	TRBJ1-1	NA	NA	CASSMGSPGTEAFF	TGTGCCAGCAGCATGGGATCCCCGGGGACTGAAGCTTTCTTT
TRBV6-5	TRBJ1-1	NA	NA	CASSYEGREAFF	TGTGCCAGCAGTTACGAAGGGCGGGAGGCTTTCTTT
TRBV9	TRBJ2-2	TRBD2	NA	CASSVERFQGLAGKTGELFF	TGTGCCAGCAGCGTAGAGCGTTTTCAGGGACTAGCGGGGAAAACCGGGGAGCTGTTTTTT
TRBV10-1	TRBJ2-3	TRBD2	NA	CASSELLAGGADTQYF	TGCGCCAGCAGTGAGTTACTAGCGGGAGGGGCAGATACGCAGTATTTT
TRBV18	TRBJ2-2	TRBD1	few	CASSPVGQGDYTGELFF	TGTGCCAGCTCACCTGTCGGACAGGGGGATTACACCGGGGAGCTGTTTTTT
TRBV6-5	TRBJ2-3	TRBD2	NA	CASSSLGLVSTDTQYF	TGTGCCAGCAGTTCATTAGGACTAGTTAGCACAGATACGCAGTATTTT
TRBV6-4	TRBJ1-1	TRBD1	NA	CASSATGVRTEAFF	TGTGCCAGCAGTGCCACAGGGGTGAGGACTGAAGCTTTCTTT
TRBV29-1	TRBJ1-2	TRBD1	NA	CSVLDRGEGYTF	TGCAGCGTCTTGGACAGGGGAGAGGGCTACACCTTC
TRBV7-2	TRBJ2-7	TRBD1	NA	CASSRTGGSYEQYF	TGTGCCAGCAGCCGGACAGGGGGATCCTACGAGCAGTACTTC
TRBV6-2/TRBV6-3	TRBJ2-7	TRBD1	NA	CASSYGGQQGSPLYEQYF	TGTGCCAGCAGTTATGGTGGACAACAGGGGAGTCCCCTCTACGAGCAGTACTTC
TRBV5-1	TRBJ1-1	NA	NA	CASSITYPDSTSLHTEAFF	TGCGCCAGCAGCATCACTTACCCGGACAGTACTAGTTTACACACTGAAGCTTTCTTT
TRBV7-9	TRBJ1-2	NA	NA	CASSLEWEGYGYTF	TGTGCCAGCAGCTTAGAGTGGGAGGGCTATGGCTACACCTTC
TRBV28	TRBJ1-4	NA	NA	CASSLSGASEKLFF	TGTGCCAGCAGTTTATCAGGGGCTTCAGAAAAACTGTTTTTT
TRBV5-5	TRBJ1-5	TRBD1	NA	CASSPRGTGERTQHF	TGTGCCAGCAGTCCGAGGGGGACAGGGGAGCGGACCCAGCATTTT
TRBV6-2/TRBV6-3	TRBJ2-5	TRBD2	NA	CASSYSDRDYRRETQYF	TGTGCCAGCAGTTACTCGGACCGGGACTATAGACGAGAGACCCAGTACTTC
TRBV5-4	TRBJ1-1	NA	NA	CASSPNPSGEAFF	TGTGCCAGCAGCCCGAATCCCAGCGGTGAAGCTTTCTTT
TRBV30	TRBJ1-2	TRBD1	NA	CAWSDRTGRDAGYTF	TGTGCCTGGAGCGACCGGACAGGGAGGGATGCCGGCTACACCTTC
TRBV28	TRBJ2-2	NA	NA	CASSLKLRKNTGELFF	TGTGCCAGCAGTCTTAAACTGAGAAAGAACACCGGGGAGCTGTTTTTT
TRBV30	TRBJ1-2	NA	NA	CAWSVSREGYGYTF	TGTGCCTGGAGTGTAAGCAGGGAAGGCTATGGCTACACCTTC
TRBV5-1	TRBJ1-2	NA	NA	CASSPLLQVYGYTF	TGCGCCAGCAGCCCCCTTTTGCAGGTCTATGGCTACACCTTC
TRBV29-1	TRBJ2-1	NA	NA	CSVSATRRSVNEQFF	TGCAGCGTCTCCGCGACCCGTCGGAGCGTGAATGAGCAGTTCTTC
TRBV5-1	TRBJ2-2	TRBD1	NA	CASSLRTGSLSATGELFF	TGCGCCAGCAGCCTCCGGACAGGGAGTTTAAGTGCTACCGGGGAGCTGTTTTTT
TRBV28	TRBJ1-1	NA	NA	CASRFLGGILNTEAFF	TGTGCCAGCAGATTTTTAGGGGGTATACTCAACACTGAAGCTTTCTTT
TRBV9	TRBJ2-2	NA	NA	CASSVLLTGELFF	TGTGCCAGCAGCGTTCTCCTCACCGGGGAGCTGTTTTTT
TRBV9	TRBJ2-1	TRBD1	NA	CASSGGQVGNEQFF	TGTGCCAGCAGCGGAGGACAGGTCGGCAATGAGCAGTTCTTC
TRBV5-1	TRBJ1-1	TRBD1	NA	CASSPEPGTGYTEAFF	TGCGCCAGCAGCCCCGAGCCCGGGACAGGCTACACTGAAGCTTTCTTT
TRBV5-1	TRBJ2-1	TRBD2	NA	CASSSGLAGGSDEQFF	TGCGCCAGCAGCTCGGGACTAGCGGGAGGCTCCGATGAGCAGTTCTTC
TRBV27	TRBJ1-2	NA	NA	CASSLSGRAYGYTF	TGTGCCAGCAGTTTATCCGGCAGGGCTTATGGCTACACCTTC
TRBV13	TRBJ1-1	NA	NA	CASSLRFRQINTEAFF	TGTGCCAGCAGCTTACGGTTCAGGCAGATCAACACTGAAGCTTTCTTT
TRBV11-2	TRBJ1-4	NA	NA	CASSLRQTVKLFF	TGTGCCAGCAGCTTAAGGCAGACAGTAAAACTGTTTTTT
TRBV5-1	TRBJ2-5	NA	NA	CASTTGNQQETQYF	TGCGCCAGCACTACAGGGAATCAACAAGAGACCCAGTACTTC
TRBV5-8	TRBJ2-7	NA	NA	CASSLVVGQYF	TGTGCCAGCAGCTTGGTCGTCGGGCAGTACTTC
TRBV7-2	TRBJ2-5	NA	NA	CASSLWFTGQETQYF	TGTGCCAGCAGCTTATGGTTTACAGGTCAAGAGACCCAGTACTTC
TRBV6-5	TRBJ2-4	NA	NA	CATEGLGAKNIQYF	TGTGCCACCGAGGGCCTTGGGGCCAAAAACATTCAGTACTTC
TRBV5-4	TRBJ2-1	NA	few	CASSPSERANNEQFF	TGTGCCAGCAGCCCCTCCGAGCGAGCAAACAATGAGCAGTTCTTC
TRBV11-3	TRBJ2-3	TRBD2	NA	CASSSGGWGDTQYF	TGTGCCAGCAGCTCGGGAGGATGGGGAGATACGCAGTATTTT
TRBV6-5	TRBJ1-1	NA	NA	CASVRSDREAFF	TGTGCCAGTGTCCGTTCCGACAGGGAAGCTTTCTTT